What follows is one T cell receptor beta chain and its context. The sample belongs to a study of blood T cell repertoires in COVID-19. On the study more broadly: From the United States, Italy and Spain came samples of acute and convalescent COVID-19. PBMCs, B-cell-depleted T cells, or T cells were the source of the cDNA or gDNA that made up the material.

Germline V gene lookup returns CDR1 MNHEY and CDR2 SVGAGI. V lost 8 bases to trimming and J lost 5 bases; unmatched junction nucleotides: 1. The CDR3 spans 13 residues. Recruited during active infection, patients (from Seattle) were subsequently followed longitudinally. The authors' processing: Nucleated cell number was recorded as an estimate derived from reference gene primer amplification. Assay: immunoSEQ multiplex PCR; the TCRdb copy retains only in-frame clones and omits some. D and trimming were read from the DNA, whereas the V and J calls and clone size are those reported in that table. The sample carries 250,000 to 350,000 clones, 80% to 85% recorded once.

The chain combines TRBV6-5 with TRBJ2-1; 12 bases are shared with TRBD2. Sequenced sample: peripheral blood. The receptor was isolated from a person aged 65 to 79 with COVID-19, enrolled during active disease. CDR3 region: CASRTSGNNEQFF. The CDR3 DNA follows: TGTGCCAGCCGGACTAGCGGGAACAATGAGCAGTTCTTC.